This record concerns one T cell receptor (beta chain) sequence. Generated by immunoSEQ multiplex PCR, the TCRdb table keeps only in-frame clones and is missing some. The table lists more than 200,000 clones, approximately 86% of them singletons. The sample comes from a study of blood T cell repertoires in COVID-19. On the study more broadly: T cells, B-cell-depleted T cells, or PBMCs provided the cDNA or gDNA that served as material.

Between the trimmed V and J ends, which lost 6 bases and 6 bases, there was a span of 12 bases. The germline V gene encodes CDR1 SNHLY and CDR2 FYNNEI. The CDR3 sequence is 13 residues long. This TCR was sampled from a man aged 25 to 40 with active or convalescent COVID-19. The chain employs TRBV2 and TRBJ1-5, with D possibly matching TRBD1 (5 bases). Sequenced material: peripheral blood. CDR3 coding DNA: TGTGCCAGCAGGTTCAGGGCAAGTCAGCCCCAGCATTTT. Its translation: CASRFRASQPQHF.